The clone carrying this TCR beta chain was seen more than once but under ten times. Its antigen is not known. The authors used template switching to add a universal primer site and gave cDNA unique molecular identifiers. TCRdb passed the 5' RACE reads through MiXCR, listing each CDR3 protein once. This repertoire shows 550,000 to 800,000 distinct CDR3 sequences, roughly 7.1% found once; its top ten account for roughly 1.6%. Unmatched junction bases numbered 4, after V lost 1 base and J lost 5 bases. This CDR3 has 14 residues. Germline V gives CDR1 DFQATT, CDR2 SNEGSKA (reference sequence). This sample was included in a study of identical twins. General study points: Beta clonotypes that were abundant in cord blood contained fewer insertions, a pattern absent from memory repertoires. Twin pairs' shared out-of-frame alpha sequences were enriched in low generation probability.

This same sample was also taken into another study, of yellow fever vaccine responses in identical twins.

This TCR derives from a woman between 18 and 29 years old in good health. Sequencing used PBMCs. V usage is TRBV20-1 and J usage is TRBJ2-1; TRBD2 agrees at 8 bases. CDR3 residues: CSARASGRHNEQFF. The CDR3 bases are TGCAGTGCTAGAGCAAGCGGGAGACACAATGAGCAGTTCTTC.